The clone carrying this T cell receptor beta chain was detected a few times. Its antigen is not known. The assay was immunoSEQ multiplex PCR, and TCRdb's table has in-frame clones only and misses some. The data show around 76,000 clones, approximately 87% seen once. The data were taken from a study of cytotoxic CD8 clonotypes in ibrutinib-treated CLL. The study, taken as a whole, reports: Clonality went higher at ibrutinib response and then dropped back toward baseline at progression.

Genomic DNA in an amount of approximately 1.9 micrograms was extracted from cryopreserved PBMCs and used for the preparation of TCR beta libraries. The ends lost 5 bases at V and 5 bases at J; junction bases unmatched: 14. The CDR3 has 18 amino acids. Germline V gives CDR1 ENHRY, CDR2 SYGVKD. The sample consisted of PBMCs, taken after 24 months of ibrutinib treatment. This TCR was sampled from a human donor with chronic lymphocytic leukemia. The rearrangement links TRBV10-3 to TRBJ2-1; 11 nucleotides match TRBD2. This chain's CDR3 is CAISPAPGILAGDNEQFF. In nucleotides, the CDR3 is TGTGCCATCAGTCCCGCCCCCGGAATACTAGCGGGAGACAATGAGCAGTTCTTC.